The 29 T cell receptor beta chains below were found in one sample sequenced in a study of memory CD4+ T cells and cytomegalovirus serostatus. Clones were read by immunoSEQ multiplex PCR, and TCRdb kept only the in-frame ones, dropping some. The sample yields just under 95,000 clones, around 80% seen once. Single viable CD3+CD4+CD8-CD45RO+ cells were sorted as the memory CD4+ T cells. Sequencing was performed on memory CD4+ T cells from blood. These receptors originate from an adult in good health and CMV-seropositive.

This chain links TRBV4-1 with TRBJ2-5; a weak D match, TRBD2 (6 bases). CDR3 size: 14 residues. V lost 1 base, J lost 4 bases, and 10 bases lay in between. Looked up from germline, CDR1 is MGHRA and CDR2 is YSYEKL. CDR3 residues: CASSQGPSVETQYF. Here the CDR3 DNA reads TGCGCCAGCAGCCAAGGTCCTAGCGTAGAGACCCAGTACTTC.

CDR3 sequence: CASSQGFRDLHFDYGYTF. CDR3 nucleotides: TGCGCCAGCAGCCAAGGGTTCCGGGACTTGCATTTCGACTATGGCTACACCTTC. The V gene is TRBV4-1, the J gene TRBJ1-2; a weak D match, TRBD1 (5 bases). CDR3 length: 18 residues. Germline CDR1 MGHRA, CDR2 YSYEKL. The V gene lost 1 base and the J gene lost 3 bases, with 21 bases spanning the gap.

This chain joins TRBV27 and TRBJ2-7, with TRBD2 matching over 8 bases. This CDR3 spans 17 amino acids. Germline assignment: CDR1 MNHEY and CDR2 SMNVEV (reference sequence). The J segment lost 7 bases and the V segment lost 3 bases, leaving 17 bases of the junction unmatched. This chain's CDR3 is CASSFYPHFGRAQEQYF. Here the CDR3 DNA reads TGTGCCAGCAGTTTCTACCCTCATTTCGGGAGGGCCCAAGAGCAGTACTTC.

This clone was seen a single time. The chain is built from TRBV19 and TRBJ2-2, with D possibly TRBD2 on 5 matching bases. The germline V and J ends were trimmed by 1 base and 3 bases, with 6 bases remaining between them. Germline values: CDR1 LNHDA, CDR2 SQIVND (reference sequence). The length of the CDR3 is 14 residues. The CDR3, as DNA: TGTGCCAGTAGTATAGGAGGGCACACCGGGGAGCTGTTTTTT. Residues: CASSIGGHTGELFF. Looking up the rest from reference TRBV19 and TRBJ2-2 gives the full variable domain: DGGITQSPKYLFRKEGQNVTLSCEQNLNHDAMYWYRQDPGQGLRLIYYSQIVNDFQKGDIAEGYSVSREKKESFPLTVTSAQKNPTAFYLCASSIGGHTGELFFGEGSRLTVL.

This chain's CDR3 is CASSLAWGASSYNEQFF. The DNA of the CDR3 is TGTGCCAGCAGCTTGGCCTGGGGTGCTAGCTCCTACAATGAGCAGTTCTTC. The chain has TRBV5-8 and TRBJ2-1; D is undetermined. Trimming took off 0 bases at V and 0 bases at J, with 13 bases between the two ends. This CDR3 has 17 residues. Per germline, CDR1 SGHTS and CDR2 YDEGEE.

DNA for the CDR3: TGTGCCAGCTCACCAGGTAAGGATCAGCCCCAGCATTTT. The encoded protein is CASSPGKDQPQHF. The rearrangement links TRBV18 to TRBJ1-5; D unclear. Trimming removed 2 bases at V and 5 bases at J, with 7 bases between. The CDR3 totals 13 residues. Germline lookup yields CDR1 KGHSH and CDR2 LQKENI.

This rearrangement joins TRBV29-1 to TRBJ1-1; weak D call: TRBD1 (6 bases). Between the trimmed V and J ends, which lost 7 bases and 1 base, there was a span of 13 bases. Germline assignment: CDR1 SQVTM and CDR2 ANQGSEA. The CDR3 consists of 13 residues. The CDR3 is CSGAQGTNTEAFF. CDR3 nucleotide sequence: TGCAGCGGGGCACAGGGTACGAACACTGAAGCTTTCTTT.

This chain links TRBV7-9 with TRBJ2-1; D is undetermined. The germline V gene has CDR1 SEHNR and CDR2 FQNEAQ (reference sequence). The CDR3 runs 8 residues. Deletions cut 8 bases from V and 12 bases from J, with 5 bases between. CDR3 loop: CASPAQFF. For the CDR3, the DNA is TGTGCCAGCCCCGCGCAGTTCTTC.

This clone was counted between two and nine times. The chain carries TRBV16 and TRBJ1-1; TRBD1 matches at 8 bases. This CDR3 has 15 amino acids. Germline V gene lookup returns CDR1 KGHSY and CDR2 FQNENV. V was clipped by 2 bases and J by 1 base; unmatched bases: 3. The CDR3 DNA is TGTGCCAGCAGCCAACGCCAGGGGGCGAACACTGAAGCTTTCTTT. Its protein is CASSQRQGANTEAFF.

The sample holds a few counts of this clone. This sequence joins TRBV4-3 and TRBJ1-4, with D possibly being TRBD1 (6 bases). Germline V CDR1 and CDR2: LGHNA, YSLEER. CDR3 length equals 15 residues. Trimming took off 0 bases at V and 7 bases at J, with 12 bases between the two ends. The CDR3 reads CASSQDSGHGEKLFF. In nucleotides, the CDR3 is TGCGCCAGCAGCCAAGATTCGGGACATGGTGAAAAACTGTTTTTT.

The rearrangement joins TRBV5-6 to TRBJ1-5; D is undetermined. V was pared by 2 bases and J by 3 bases, with 12 bases between. Germline CDR1 is SGHDT and CDR2 is YYEEEE. This CDR3 has 15 residues. As DNA, the CDR3 is TGTGCCAGCAGCTTTGGTGGCGGGTTCAATCAGCCCCAGCATTTT. Encoded protein: CASSFGGGFNQPQHF.

This clone was counted a few times. This sequence joins TRBV6-5 and TRBJ1-1, with D possibly TRBD1 on 5 matching bases. V was pared by 2 bases and J by 3 bases, with 13 bases between. Germline assignment: CDR1 MNHEY and CDR2 SVGAGI. The CDR3 length is 15 residues. The CDR3: CASSYVRRGDTEAFF. In nucleotides, the CDR3 is TGTGCCAGCAGTTACGTTAGGCGAGGGGACACTGAAGCTTTCTTT.

The chain recombines TRBV7-2 with TRBJ2-1; D ambiguous. Trimming shortened V by 3 bases and J by 9 bases, and 9 bases separated the two germline ends. CDR1 is SGHTA and CDR2 is FQGNSA in the germline V gene. The CDR3 sequence is 12 residues long. CDR3 nucleotide sequence: TGTGCCAGCAGCTTGCTTTCGAGTGAGCAGTTCTTC. Translated, it gives CASSLLSSEQFF.

The chain carries TRBV11-2 and TRBJ1-1; perhaps TRBD1 as D (5 bases). The germline V gene has CDR1 SGHAT and CDR2 FQNNGV. With 5 bases removed from V and 1 base from J, the gap between germline ends came to 14 bases. The CDR3 extends over 15 amino acids. The CDR3 here is CASSPTRAPNTEAFF. The CDR3 DNA reads TGTGCCAGCAGCCCAACCAGGGCTCCGAACACTGAAGCTTTCTTT.

Points on this clone: The same CDR3 is also encoded by other DNA sequences in this sample. The rearrangement uses TRBV11-2 and TRBJ2-3; D unclear. The V gene's germline CDR1 is SGHAT and CDR2 FQNNGV. The germline V and J ends were trimmed by 1 base and 0 bases, with 5 bases remaining between them. The CDR3 has 14 residues. The CDR3 reads CASSLGLSTDTQYF. The CDR3 nucleotides are TGTGCCAGCAGCTTAGGCCTGAGCACAGATACGCAGTATTTT.

This clone occurred once. The chain uses TRBV6-1 and TRBJ2-2, with TRBD2 matching over 7 bases. The CDR3 is 16 residues long. Germline V gene lookup returns CDR1 MNHNS and CDR2 SASEGT. Trimming at V came to 0 bases and at J to 5 bases, leaving 6 bases not matched to a gene. This CDR3 reads CASSEAPGLRTGELFF. The DNA for the CDR3 is TGTGCCAGCAGTGAAGCTCCGGGACTAAGAACCGGGGAGCTGTTTTTT.

This chain links TRBV29-1 with TRBJ2-7, with 7 bases fitting TRBD1. V shed 8 bases, J shed 2 bases, and the junction held 9 bases outside the gene matches. CDR1 SQVTM and CDR2 ANQGSEA come from the germline V gene. The CDR3 extends over 13 amino acids. The CDR3 sequence is CSRIWQGAYEQYF. The CDR3 DNA reads as TGCAGCCGTATCTGGCAGGGGGCCTACGAGCAGTACTTC.

In this sample, this clone turned up a few times. The chain is built from TRBV27 and TRBJ1-4; no reliable D call. The CDR3 has 12 amino acids. V lost 9 bases and J 6 bases, leaving 11 bases between the germline ends. CDR1 and CDR2 (germline): MNHEY, SMNVEV (reference sequence). As DNA, the CDR3 is TGTGCCAGAAGAAGCCCGGATGAAAAACTGTTTTTT. Translated: CARRSPDEKLFF.

The V gene is TRBV28, the J gene TRBJ1-2, with D tentatively TRBD1 (6 bases). V dropped 7 bases and J dropped 0 bases, with 9 bases sitting between them. Germline V gene data show CDR1 as MDHEN and CDR2 as SYDVKM. The CDR3 is 13 amino acids. The CDR3 loop is CASKRGSNYGYTF. The CDR3 DNA reads as TGTGCCAGCAAGAGGGGGTCTAACTATGGCTACACCTTC.

The chain combines TRBV4-2 with TRBJ2-3; 7 nucleotides match TRBD2. CDR3 length: 15 amino acids. Germline V gives CDR1 LGHNA, CDR2 YNFKEQ. Losses at the gene ends were 0 bases for V and 6 bases for J; bases not matched to a gene: 6. The CDR3 is CASSQEKRDPDTQYF. The CDR3 DNA reads as TGTGCCAGCAGCCAAGAAAAGCGGGACCCGGATACGCAGTATTTT.

In its sample, this clone was seen a few times. The chain uses TRBV18 and TRBJ1-5, with a possible D match to TRBD1 (5 bases). The CDR3 is 15 residues long. Between the trimmed V and J ends, which lost 3 bases and 2 bases, there was a span of 11 bases. CDR1 and CDR2 from the germline V gene are KGHSH and LQKENI. The CDR3 region has the DNA TGTGCCAGCTCACCCCGGGACTGGGGCAATCAGCCCCAGCATTTT. Amino acid sequence: CASSPRDWGNQPQHF.

This clone was seen only once. The J gene is TRBJ2-2, the V gene TRBV6-6, with D possibly being TRBD1 or TRBD2 (5 bases each). The germline gives CDR1 MNHNY, CDR2 SVGAGI (reference sequence). The CDR3 runs to 15 residues. The V and J ends lost 5 bases and 7 bases respectively, with 17 bases between them. The CDR3 protein is CASSIEGPWVGELFF. As DNA, the CDR3 is TGTGCCAGCAGTATAGAGGGGCCTTGGGTCGGGGAGCTGTTTTTT.

The chain uses TRBV4-2 and TRBJ1-2; 8 bases line up with TRBD1. The CDR3 is made up of 16 amino acids. Per the germline V gene, CDR1 is LGHNA and CDR2 is YNFKEQ. Trimming at V came to 0 bases and at J to 8 bases, leaving 11 bases not matched to a gene. This chain's CDR3 is CASSQEAGQGFWGYTF. CDR3 in DNA: TGTGCCAGCAGCCAAGAGGCCGGACAGGGATTTTGGGGCTACACCTTC.

This chain links TRBV7-9 with TRBJ2-7, with a tentative D call TRBD2 (5 bases). Trimming removed 5 bases from V and 7 bases from J, with 21 bases in between. Germline V gene sequence: CDR1 SEHNR, CDR2 FQNEAQ (reference sequence). CDR3 size: 15 residues. CDR3 loop: CASSLDFGDLREQYF. The CDR3 nucleotides read TGTGCCAGCAGCCTGGACTTCGGAGACCTACGGGAGCAGTACTTC.

This clone was observed a single time. The chain links TRBV6-6 to TRBJ1-2; perhaps TRBD1 as D (5 bases). CDR3 length: 16 amino acids. Germline V CDR1 and CDR2: MNHNY, SVGAGI (reference sequence). V lost 2 bases and J 10 bases, leaving 23 bases between the germline ends. The CDR3 spells CASSYPRRGDFEVYTF. The CDR3 bases are TGTGCCAGCAGTTACCCACGGCGAGGGGACTTCGAGGTCTACACCTTC.

The genes are TRBV7-9 and TRBJ2-3, with TRBD2 as a possible D gene (5 bases). CDR3 size: 12 residues. Trimming left V 2 bases short and J 6 bases short, with 6 bases between. CDR1 and CDR2 (germline): SEHNR, FQNEAQ (reference sequence). The CDR3 loop reads CASSLQRDTQYF. The DNA for the CDR3 is TGTGCCAGCAGCTTACAGCGGGATACGCAGTATTTT.

This chain's CDR3 is CASSFSGSAYNEQFF. In nucleotides, the CDR3 is TGTGCCAGCAGCTTTAGCGGGAGCGCCTACAATGAGCAGTTCTTC. The genes are TRBV11-2 and TRBJ2-1; 9 positions match TRBD2. Germline V gene lookup returns CDR1 SGHAT and CDR2 FQNNGV. This CDR3 region has 15 residues. J lost 2 bases, V lost 3 bases, and 2 bases had no gene match.

This chain connects TRBV5-4 to TRBJ1-1; D is possibly TRBD1 (6 bases). V shed 5 bases and J shed 1 base, with 15 bases lying between them. CDR1 and CDR2 (germline): SGHNT, YYREEE (reference sequence). This CDR3 region has 15 residues. The CDR3 loop is CASRFLQGANTEAFF. In nucleotides, the CDR3 is TGTGCCAGCAGATTTTTACAGGGCGCGAACACTGAAGCTTTCTTT.

The V and J genes are TRBV2 and TRBJ2-3, with D unclear. V was trimmed by 2 bases and J by 4 bases, leaving 1 base between them. The germline gives CDR1 SNHLY, CDR2 FYNNEI. The CDR3 consists of 11 residues. CDR3 sequence: CASSESDTQYF. DNA for the CDR3: TGTGCCAGCAGTGAATCAGATACGCAGTATTTT.